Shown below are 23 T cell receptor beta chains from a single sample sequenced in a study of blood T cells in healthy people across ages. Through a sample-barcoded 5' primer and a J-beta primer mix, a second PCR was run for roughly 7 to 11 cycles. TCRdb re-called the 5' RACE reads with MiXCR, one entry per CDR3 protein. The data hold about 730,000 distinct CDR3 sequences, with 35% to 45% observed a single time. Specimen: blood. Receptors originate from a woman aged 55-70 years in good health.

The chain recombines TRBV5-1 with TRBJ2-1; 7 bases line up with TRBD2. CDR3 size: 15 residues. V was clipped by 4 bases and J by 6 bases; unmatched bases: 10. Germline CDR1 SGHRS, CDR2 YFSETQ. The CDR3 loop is CASSASGTYLNEQFF. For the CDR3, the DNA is TGCGCCAGCAGCGCGAGCGGGACGTACCTCAATGAGCAGTTCTTC.

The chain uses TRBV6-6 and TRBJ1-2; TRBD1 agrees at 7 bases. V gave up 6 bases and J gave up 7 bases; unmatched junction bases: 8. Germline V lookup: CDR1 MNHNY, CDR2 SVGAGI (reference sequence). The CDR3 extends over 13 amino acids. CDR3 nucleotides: TGTGCCAGCAGCAAACAGGGGACCGGTGGCTACACCTTC. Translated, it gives CASSKQGTGGYTF.

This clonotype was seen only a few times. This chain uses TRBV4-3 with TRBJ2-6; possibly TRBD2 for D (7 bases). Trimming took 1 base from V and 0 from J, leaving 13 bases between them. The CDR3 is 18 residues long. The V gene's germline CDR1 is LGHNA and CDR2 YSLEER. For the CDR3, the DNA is TGCGCCAGCAGCCAAGCCCCAGGGGAGGGCTCTGGGGCCAACGTCCTGACTTTC. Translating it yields CASSQAPGEGSGANVLTF.

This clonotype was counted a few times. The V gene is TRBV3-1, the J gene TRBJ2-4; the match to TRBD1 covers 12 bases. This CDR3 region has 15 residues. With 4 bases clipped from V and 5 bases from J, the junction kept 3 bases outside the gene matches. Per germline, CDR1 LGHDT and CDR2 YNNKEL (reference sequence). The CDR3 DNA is TGTGCCAGCAGCCCAGGGACAGGGGGCGAAAACATTCAGTACTTC. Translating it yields CASSPGTGGENIQYF.

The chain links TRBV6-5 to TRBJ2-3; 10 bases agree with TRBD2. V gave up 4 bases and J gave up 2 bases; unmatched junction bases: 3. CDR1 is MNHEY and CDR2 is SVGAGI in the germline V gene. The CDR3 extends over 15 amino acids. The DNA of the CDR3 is TGTGCCAGCAGTTCTAGCGGGGGCTACACAGATACGCAGTATTTT. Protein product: CASSSSGGYTDTQYF.

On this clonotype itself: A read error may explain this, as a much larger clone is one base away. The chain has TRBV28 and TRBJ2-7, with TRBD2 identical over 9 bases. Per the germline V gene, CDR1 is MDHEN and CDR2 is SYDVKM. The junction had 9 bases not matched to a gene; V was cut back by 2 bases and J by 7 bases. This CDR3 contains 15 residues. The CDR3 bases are TGTGCCAGCAGTTTAGTGGCGGGAGGGCTGGCAGAGCAGTACTTC. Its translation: CASSLVAGGLAEQYF.

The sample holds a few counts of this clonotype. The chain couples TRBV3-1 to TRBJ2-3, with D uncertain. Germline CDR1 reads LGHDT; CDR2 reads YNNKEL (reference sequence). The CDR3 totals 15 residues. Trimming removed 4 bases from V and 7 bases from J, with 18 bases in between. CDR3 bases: TGTGCCAGCAGCCCTCTCCATGGGCAGAAGAATACGCAGTATTTT. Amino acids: CASSPLHGQKNTQYF.

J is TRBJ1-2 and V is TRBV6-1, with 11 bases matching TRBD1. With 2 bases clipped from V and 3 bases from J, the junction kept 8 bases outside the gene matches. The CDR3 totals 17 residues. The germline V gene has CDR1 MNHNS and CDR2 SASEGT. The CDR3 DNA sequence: TGTGCCAGCAGTGAAAGGACAGGGGGCGCGTTTGACTATGGCTACACCTTC. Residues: CASSERTGGAFDYGYTF.

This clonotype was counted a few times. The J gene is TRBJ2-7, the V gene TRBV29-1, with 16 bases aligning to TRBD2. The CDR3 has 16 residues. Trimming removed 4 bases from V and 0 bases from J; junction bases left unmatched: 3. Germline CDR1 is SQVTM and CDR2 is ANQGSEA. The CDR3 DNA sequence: TGCAGCGTTGCGGGACTAGCGGGAGGGCCCTCCTACGAGCAGTACTTC. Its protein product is CSVAGLAGGPSYEQYF.

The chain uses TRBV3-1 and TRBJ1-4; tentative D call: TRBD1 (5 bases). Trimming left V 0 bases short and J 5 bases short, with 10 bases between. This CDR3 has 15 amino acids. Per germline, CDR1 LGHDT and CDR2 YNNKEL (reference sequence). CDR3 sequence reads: CASSQEDSSNEKLFF. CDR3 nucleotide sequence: TGTGCCAGCAGCCAAGAAGACAGCTCGAATGAAAAACTGTTTTTT.

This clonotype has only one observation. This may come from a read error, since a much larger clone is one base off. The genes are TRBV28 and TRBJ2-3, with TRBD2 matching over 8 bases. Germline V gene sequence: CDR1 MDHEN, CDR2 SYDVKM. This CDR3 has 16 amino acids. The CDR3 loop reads CTSSLRSGRTTDTQYF. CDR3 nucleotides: TGTACCAGCAGTTTAAGAAGCGGGAGAACCACAGATACGCAGTATTTT.

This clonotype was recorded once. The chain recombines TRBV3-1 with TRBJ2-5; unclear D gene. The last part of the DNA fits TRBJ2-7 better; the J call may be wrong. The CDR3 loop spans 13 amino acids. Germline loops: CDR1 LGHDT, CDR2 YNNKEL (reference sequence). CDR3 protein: CASSQVKGYEQYF. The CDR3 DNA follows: TGTGCCAGCAGCCAAGTGAAGGGATACGAGCAGTACTTC.

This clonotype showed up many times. CDR3: CASSLDRVKTQYF. CDR3 bases: TGTGCCAGCAGCTTAGACCGGGTCAAGACCCAGTACTTC. This sequence joins TRBV7-2 and TRBJ2-5, with D unclear. V was clipped by 1 base and J by 6 bases, with 9 bases between them. The germline V gene has CDR1 SGHTA and CDR2 FQGNSA. This CDR3 comprises 13 residues.

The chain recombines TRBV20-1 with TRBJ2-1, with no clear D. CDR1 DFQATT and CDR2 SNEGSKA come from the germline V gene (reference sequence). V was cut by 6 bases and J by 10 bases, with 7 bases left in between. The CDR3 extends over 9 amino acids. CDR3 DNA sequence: TGCAGTGCGGCCCCCGAGCAGTTCTTC. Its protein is CSAAPEQFF.

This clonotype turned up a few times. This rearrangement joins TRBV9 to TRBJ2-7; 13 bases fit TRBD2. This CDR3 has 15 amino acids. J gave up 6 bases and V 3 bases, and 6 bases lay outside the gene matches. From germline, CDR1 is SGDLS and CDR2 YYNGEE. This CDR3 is CASSGGLAGVFEQYF. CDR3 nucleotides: TGTGCCAGCAGCGGAGGACTAGCGGGAGTCTTCGAGCAGTACTTC.

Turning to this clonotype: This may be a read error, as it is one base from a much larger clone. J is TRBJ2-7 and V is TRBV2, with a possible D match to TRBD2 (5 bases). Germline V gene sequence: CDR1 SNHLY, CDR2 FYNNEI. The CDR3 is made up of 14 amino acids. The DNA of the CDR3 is TGTGCCGGCAGTCCCCCGGGATCGACCTACGAGCAGTACTTC. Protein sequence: CAGSPPGSTYEQYF.

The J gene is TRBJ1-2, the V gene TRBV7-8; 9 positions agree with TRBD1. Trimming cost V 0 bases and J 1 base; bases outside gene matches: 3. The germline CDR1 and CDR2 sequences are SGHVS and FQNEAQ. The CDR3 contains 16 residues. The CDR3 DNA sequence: TGTGCCAGCAGCTTAGCAGGACAGGGGTTTAACTATGGCTACACCTTC. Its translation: CASSLAGQGFNYGYTF.

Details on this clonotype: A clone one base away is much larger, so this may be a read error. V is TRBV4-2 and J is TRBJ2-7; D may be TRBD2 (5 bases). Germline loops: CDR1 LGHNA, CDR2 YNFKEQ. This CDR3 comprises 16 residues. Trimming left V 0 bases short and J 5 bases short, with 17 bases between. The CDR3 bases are TGTGCCAGCAGCCAAGACGCAGCGGCTGAATCCGACGAGCAGTACTTC. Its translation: CASSQDAAAESDEQYF.

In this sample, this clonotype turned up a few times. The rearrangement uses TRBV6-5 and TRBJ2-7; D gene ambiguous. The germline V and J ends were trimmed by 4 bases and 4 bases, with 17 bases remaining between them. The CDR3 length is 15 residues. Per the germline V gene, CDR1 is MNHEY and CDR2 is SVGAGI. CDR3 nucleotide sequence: TGTGCCAGCAGTTCGAAGGCGGATCAACTGTACGAGCAGTACTTC. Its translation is CASSSKADQLYEQYF.

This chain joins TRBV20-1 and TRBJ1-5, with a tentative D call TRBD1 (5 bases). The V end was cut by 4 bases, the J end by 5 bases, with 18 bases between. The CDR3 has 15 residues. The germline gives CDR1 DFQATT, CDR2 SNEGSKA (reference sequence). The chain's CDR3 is CSANPSGVIYQPQHF. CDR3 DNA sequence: TGCAGTGCTAATCCCTCGGGGGTGATTTATCAGCCCCAGCATTTT.

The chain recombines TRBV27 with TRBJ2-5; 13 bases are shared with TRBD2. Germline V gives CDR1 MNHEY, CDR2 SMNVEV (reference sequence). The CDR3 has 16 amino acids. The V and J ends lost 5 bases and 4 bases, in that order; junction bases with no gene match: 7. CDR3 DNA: TGTGCCAGCAGTCCGGAAGGACTAGCGGGAGTAGAGACCCAGTACTTC. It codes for CASSPEGLAGVETQYF.

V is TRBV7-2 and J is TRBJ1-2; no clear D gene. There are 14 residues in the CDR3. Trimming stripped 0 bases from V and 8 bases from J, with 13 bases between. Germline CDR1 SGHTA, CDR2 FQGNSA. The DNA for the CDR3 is TGTGCCAGCAGCTTAGCGCCGAGCGGGGAAGGCTACACCTTC. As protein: CASSLAPSGEGYTF.

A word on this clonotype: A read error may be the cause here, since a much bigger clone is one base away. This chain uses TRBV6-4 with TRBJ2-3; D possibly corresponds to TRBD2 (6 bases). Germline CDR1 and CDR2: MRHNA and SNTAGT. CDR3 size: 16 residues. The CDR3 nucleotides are TGTGCCGGCAGTGACTCTGCGGGGCCCGAGACAGATACGCAGTATTTT. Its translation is CAGSDSAGPETDTQYF.